Here is one T cell receptor (beta chain) with its context. This receptor's antigen is unknown. There are no base qualities to consult, and no much larger clone falls within one base. Using the deep immunoSEQ assay, multiplex PCR amplified TCR CDR3 regions from genomic DNA. Extracted genomic DNA from each cell subset was distributed evenly across all wells of several immunoSEQ 96-well plates, and each plate was treated as a replicate. For sorted subsets, approximately 190 ng of genomic DNA, equivalent to roughly 30,000 T cell genomes, went into each replicate PCR. Purified libraries were quantified with a Qubit 3.0 fluorometer, sized on a Bioanalyzer 2100, and re-quantified with the KAPA Library Quantification kit. A separate single-read 150-cycle Illumina NextSeq 550 flow cell was used to sequence each immunoSEQ 96-well plate. For the original study's pipeline: The immunoSEQ output contained only junctional sequences without quality scores, so filtering could not match that applied to full-length reads. To assign V/J genes and CDR3, sequences were annotated using PyIR, a Python wrapper for IgBLAST v1.9, with IMGT germline references. Reads were filtered out if the reads had weak V/J assignments (E-value above 1e-6), no CDR3, stop codons, out-of-frame junctions, or ambiguous translated residues. V3J clonotypes were defined as sequences sharing the same inferred V gene, J gene, and CDR3 amino acid sequence. To compute the percentage overlap between repertoires, the number of shared unique clonotypes was divided by the size of the smaller repertoire. RTK rarefaction, the Chao1 estimator, and Recon v2.1 estimates of unobserved clonotypes were used to assess repertoire richness. Generation probabilities for all TCRbeta clonotypes obtained by the gDNA method from several donors were computed using OLGA. TCRdb stores this immuneACCESS table with in-frame sequences only. Part of the clones is absent; in the studies checked, under half of the shortfall reflects unresolved V genes, and no reason is known for the rest. That table gives V, J and clone size, and the DNA gave D and trimming. This sample gives some 300,000 clones in total; less than 75% of them show up just once. Together, the top ten hold about 10% of the sample.

This entry comes from a study of shared clonotypes between healthy human individuals (dated by TCRdb to about 2020). Notes on the research overall: The cohort included a few men and a couple of women between 18 and 49 years of age. To increase sequencing depth and limit assay-specific biases, TCR repertoire library preparation and sequencing were carried out by different laboratories using diverse techniques. Per donor, leukapheresis produced somewhere between about 0.94 and 9.5 billion PBMCs. Per donor, three plates each were used for CD4 naive and CD4 memory, two for CD8 naive, and one for CD8 memory. The study deeply sequenced blood TCR repertoires of about 5 healthy adults to estimate repertoire size and the extent of clonotype sharing between individuals. The full study reports these points: Clonotypes shared by all four sorted-subset donors showed higher generation probabilities than non-shared clonotypes. Sampling was restricted to blood, and TCR repertoires in tissue are likely to differ from TCR repertoires in blood. Naive subsets generally had larger estimated clonotype richness than memory subsets. Pairwise subsampling indicated that sequencing depth was expected to affect the degree of clonotype sharing among donors. Because the study included a small number of donors, the genetic and exposure-history diversity represented was limited. About 4.5% of naive CD4, 3.5% of naive CD8, around 2.3% of memory CD4, and 0.4% of memory CD8 clonotypes were shared across a few donors. Incomplete sequencing was indicated by rarefaction of sorted-subset datasets, despite the large sequencing depth.

The CDR3 covers 16 residues, taking in both the cysteine and the phenylalanine. CDR3 DNA only is kept here, 48 bases in frame from base 1. Here V drops 1 base and J drops 3 bases, and the junction holds 8 bases not matched to any gene. From a lookup of the germline V gene (reference sequence), CDR1 and CDR2 are LNHDA and SQIVND. Donors were healthy HIV-negative adults with no recently reported acute infections or vaccinations. Only Caucasian adults living in Nashville, Tennessee, USA were represented among the donors. CD4+ T cells were enriched by magnetic negative selection; naive cells were then positively selected on CD45RA, and the negative fraction formed the memory subset. Blood was obtained by leukapheresis, after which PBMCs were separated by Ficoll-Histopaque density gradient centrifugation and cryopreserved in liquid nitrogen vapor phase. Analytical flow cytometry was used to check the purity and quantity of every magnetically sorted T cell population. Genomic DNA was isolated from every sorted fraction and measured by UV absorbance on a Nanodrop 2000c.

This sequence was found in a man aged 30 to 39 in good health. The chain employs TRBV19 and TRBJ2-7; TRBD1 fits 8 bases in the junction. The specimen was memory CD4+ T cells sorted from blood. Explained via the paper, the cell subset or site label denotes: CD45RA-negative fraction. The nucleotides read TGTGCCAGTAGTATAGTCGGACAGGGTGGGATCTACGAGCAGTACTTC. Its coded protein is CASSIVGQGGIYEQYF.